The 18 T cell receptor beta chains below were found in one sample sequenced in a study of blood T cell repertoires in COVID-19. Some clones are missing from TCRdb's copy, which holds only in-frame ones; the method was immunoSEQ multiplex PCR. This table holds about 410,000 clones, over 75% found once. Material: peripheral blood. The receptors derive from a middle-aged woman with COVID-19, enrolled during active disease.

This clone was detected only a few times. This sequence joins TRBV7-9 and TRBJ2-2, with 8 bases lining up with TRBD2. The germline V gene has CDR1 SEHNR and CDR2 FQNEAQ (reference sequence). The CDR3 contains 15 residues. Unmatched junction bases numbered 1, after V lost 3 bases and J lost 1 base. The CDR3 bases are TGTGCCAGCAGCTTTAGCGGGGAGAACACCGGGGAGCTGTTTTTT. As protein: CASSFSGENTGELFF.

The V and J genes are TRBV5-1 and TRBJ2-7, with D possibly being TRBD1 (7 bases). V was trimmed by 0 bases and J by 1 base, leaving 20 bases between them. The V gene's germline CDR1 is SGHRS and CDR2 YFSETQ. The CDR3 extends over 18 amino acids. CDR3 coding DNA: TGCGCCAGCAGCTTGGCCATAGCCCAGGGGGGTCCATCCTACGAGCAGTACTTC. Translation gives CASSLAIAQGGPSYEQYF. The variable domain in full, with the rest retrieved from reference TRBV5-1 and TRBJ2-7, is KAGVTQTPRYLIKTRGQQVTLSCSPISGHRSVSWYQQTPGQGLQFLFEYFSETQRNKGNFPGRFSGRQFSNSRSEMNVSTLELGDSALYLCASSLAIAQGGPSYEQYFGPGTRLTVT.

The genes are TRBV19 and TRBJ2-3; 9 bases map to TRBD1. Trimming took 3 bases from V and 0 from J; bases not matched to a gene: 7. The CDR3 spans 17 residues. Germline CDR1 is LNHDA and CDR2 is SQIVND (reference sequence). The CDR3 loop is CASSMGNRGLSTDTQYF. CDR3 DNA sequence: TGTGCCAGTAGTATGGGAAACAGGGGGCTTAGCACAGATACGCAGTATTTT. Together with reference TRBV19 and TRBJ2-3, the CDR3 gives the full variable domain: DGGITQSPKYLFRKEGQNVTLSCEQNLNHDAMYWYRQDPGQGLRLIYYSQIVNDFQKGDIAEGYSVSREKKESFPLTVTSAQKNPTAFYLCASSMGNRGLSTDTQYFGPGTRLTVL.

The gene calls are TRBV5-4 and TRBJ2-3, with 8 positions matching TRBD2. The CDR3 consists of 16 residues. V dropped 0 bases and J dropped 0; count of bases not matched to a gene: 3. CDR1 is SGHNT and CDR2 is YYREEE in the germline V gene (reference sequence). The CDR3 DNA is TGTGCCAGCAGCTTGGGAGCGGGAGTAAGCACAGATACGCAGTATTTT. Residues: CASSLGAGVSTDTQYF.

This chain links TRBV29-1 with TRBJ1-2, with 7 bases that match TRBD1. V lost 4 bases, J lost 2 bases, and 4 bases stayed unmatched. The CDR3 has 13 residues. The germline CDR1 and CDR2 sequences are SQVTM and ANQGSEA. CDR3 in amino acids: CSVGGDSNYGYTF. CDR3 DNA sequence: TGCAGCGTTGGGGGGGACAGCAACTATGGCTACACCTTC.

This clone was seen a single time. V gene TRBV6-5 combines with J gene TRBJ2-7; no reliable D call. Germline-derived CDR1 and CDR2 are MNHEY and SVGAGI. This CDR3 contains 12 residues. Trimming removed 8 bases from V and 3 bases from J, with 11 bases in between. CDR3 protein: CASRADLYEQYF. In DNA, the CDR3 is TGTGCCAGCCGCGCTGATCTCTACGAGCAGTACTTC.

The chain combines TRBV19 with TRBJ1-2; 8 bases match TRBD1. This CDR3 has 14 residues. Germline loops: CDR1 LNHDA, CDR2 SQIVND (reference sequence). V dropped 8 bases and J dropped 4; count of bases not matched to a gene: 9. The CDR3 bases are TGTGCCAGTGCCGACAGGGGTCATGGCTATGGCTACACCTTC. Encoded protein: CASADRGHGYGYTF.

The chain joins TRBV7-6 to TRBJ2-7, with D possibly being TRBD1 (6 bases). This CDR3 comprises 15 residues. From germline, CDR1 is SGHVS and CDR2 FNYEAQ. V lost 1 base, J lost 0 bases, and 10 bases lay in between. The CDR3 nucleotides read TGTGCCAGCAGCTTAGTGGACAGTCTCTCCTACGAGCAGTACTTC. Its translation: CASSLVDSLSYEQYF.

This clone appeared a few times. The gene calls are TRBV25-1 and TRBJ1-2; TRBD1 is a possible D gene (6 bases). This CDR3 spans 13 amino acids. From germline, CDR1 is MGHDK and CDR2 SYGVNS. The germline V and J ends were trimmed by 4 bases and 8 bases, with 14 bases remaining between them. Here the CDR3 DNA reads TGTGCCAGCAGTGGACTCAGCCAGGGGGGCTACACCTTC. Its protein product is CASSGLSQGGYTF.

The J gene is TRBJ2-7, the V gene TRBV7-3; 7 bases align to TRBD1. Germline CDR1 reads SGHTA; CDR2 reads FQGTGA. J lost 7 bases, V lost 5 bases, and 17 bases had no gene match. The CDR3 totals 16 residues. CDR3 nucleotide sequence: TGTGCCAGCAGCCCCGCAAAAGGGGGCGAGGGAAAGGAGCAGTACTTC. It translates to CASSPAKGGEGKEQYF.

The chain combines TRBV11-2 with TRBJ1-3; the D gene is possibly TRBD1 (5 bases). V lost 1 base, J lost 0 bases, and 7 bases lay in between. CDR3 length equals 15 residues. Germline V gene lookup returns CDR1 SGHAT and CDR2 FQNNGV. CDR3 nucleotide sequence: TGTGCCAGCAGCTTAGGGGGCCACTCTGGAAACACCATATATTTT. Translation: CASSLGGHSGNTIYF.

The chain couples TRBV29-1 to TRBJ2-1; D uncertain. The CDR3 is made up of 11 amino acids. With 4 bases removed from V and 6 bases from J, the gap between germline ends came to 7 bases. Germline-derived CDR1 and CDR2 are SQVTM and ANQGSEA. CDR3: CSVASGNEQFF. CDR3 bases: TGCAGCGTTGCCTCGGGCAATGAGCAGTTCTTC.

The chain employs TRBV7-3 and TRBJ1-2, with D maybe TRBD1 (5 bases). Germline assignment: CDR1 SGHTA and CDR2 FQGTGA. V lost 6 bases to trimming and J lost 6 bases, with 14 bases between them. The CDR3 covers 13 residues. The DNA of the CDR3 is TGTGCCAGCAGTAGAATCGGGGGGAATGGCTACACCTTC. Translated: CASSRIGGNGYTF.

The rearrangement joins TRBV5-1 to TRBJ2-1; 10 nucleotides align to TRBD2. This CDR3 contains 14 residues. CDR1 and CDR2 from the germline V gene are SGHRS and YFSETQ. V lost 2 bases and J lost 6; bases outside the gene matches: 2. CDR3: CASSLRTSGNEQFF. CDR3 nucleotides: TGCGCCAGCAGCTTAAGGACTAGCGGCAATGAGCAGTTCTTC.

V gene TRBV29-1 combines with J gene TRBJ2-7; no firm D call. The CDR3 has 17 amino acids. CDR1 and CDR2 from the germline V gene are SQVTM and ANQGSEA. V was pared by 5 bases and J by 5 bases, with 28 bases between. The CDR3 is CSVLKGTGSALRNEQYF. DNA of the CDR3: TGCAGCGTTTTAAAAGGAACCGGCAGCGCCTTAAGGAACGAGCAGTACTTC.

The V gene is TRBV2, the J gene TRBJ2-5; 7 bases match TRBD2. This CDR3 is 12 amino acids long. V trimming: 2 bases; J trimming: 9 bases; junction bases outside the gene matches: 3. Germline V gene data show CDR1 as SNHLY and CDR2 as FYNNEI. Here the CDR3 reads CASSETRGAQYF. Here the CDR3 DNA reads TGTGCCAGCAGTGAAACCCGGGGGGCCCAGTACTTC.

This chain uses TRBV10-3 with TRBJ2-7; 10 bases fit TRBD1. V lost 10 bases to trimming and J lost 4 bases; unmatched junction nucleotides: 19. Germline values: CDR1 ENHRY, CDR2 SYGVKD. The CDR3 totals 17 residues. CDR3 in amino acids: CATQPDRGVLSSYEQYF. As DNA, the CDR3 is TGTGCCACCCAACCGGACAGGGGGGTATTATCGTCGTACGAGCAGTACTTC.

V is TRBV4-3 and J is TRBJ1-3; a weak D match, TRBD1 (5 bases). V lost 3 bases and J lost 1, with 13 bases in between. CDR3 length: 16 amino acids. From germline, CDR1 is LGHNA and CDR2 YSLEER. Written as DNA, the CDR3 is TGCGCCAGCAGCCAGGGGCGCGGTGGTTCTGGAAACACCATATATTTT. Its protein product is CASSQGRGGSGNTIYF.